This T cell receptor (beta chain) derives from a study of T cell responses to AZD1222 COVID-19 vaccine. Study-level points and caveats: Only five to seven AZD1222 recipients were seropositive at baseline.

Generated by immunoSEQ multiplex PCR, the TCRdb table keeps only in-frame clones and is missing some. The table lists 140,000 to 150,000 clones, 75% to 95% of them singletons. A remark on this clone: Its cognate antigen is unknown.

Germline CDR1 and CDR2: ENHRY and SYGVKD. The CDR3 length is 17 residues. Trimming pared 3 bases from V and 3 bases from J, leaving 20 bases between. The chain recombines TRBV10-3 with TRBJ1-2; tentative D call: TRBD1 (5 bases). Here the sequenced sample was peripheral blood, taken 28 days after the second dose of the MenACWY control vaccine. The receptor was derived from an adult who received the MenACWY meningococcal vaccine as a control. The CDR3 sequence is CAISDSLSGRVDYGYTF. CDR3 DNA sequence: TGTGCCATCAGTGATTCGTTGTCGGGGCGCGTGGACTATGGCTACACCTTC.